Below, one TCR beta chain is given with its context. There are 12 residues in the CDR3. V was trimmed by 0 bases and J by 6 bases, leaving 8 bases between them. The germline CDR1 and CDR2 sequences are GTSNPN and SVGIG (reference sequence). These data originate in a study of blood T cell repertoires in COVID-19. About the research overall: Some COVID-19 samples were acute and others convalescent; all came from the United States, Italy and Spain. The analysed material was cDNA or gDNA that came from T cells, B-cell-depleted T cells, or PBMCs.

Generated by immunoSEQ multiplex PCR, the TCRdb table keeps only in-frame clones and is missing some. The profile shows 95,000 to 150,000 clones, about 86% of them singletons. The specimen was peripheral blood. V usage is TRBV30 and J usage is TRBJ1-2; D unresolved. The source of this sequence is a woman in her forties or fifties with acute or convalescent COVID-19. CDR3: CAWSVRRDGYTF. CDR3 nucleotide sequence: TGTGCCTGGAGTGTCAGGCGGGATGGCTACACCTTC.